Listed below are T cell receptor beta chains from one sample, sequenced in a study of blood T cell repertoires in COVID-19. The table came from immunoSEQ multiplex PCR; TCRdb's copy has only in-frame clones and leaves some out. This table holds approximately 26,000 clones, 82% found once. The sample taken for sequencing was peripheral blood. The receptor source for this set is a human donor in a cohort sampled during active COVID-19. The CDR3 runs from the conserved cysteine through the conserved F or W. Each record gives: clone size, J gene, D gene, V gene, CDR3 protein, CDR3 DNA. D genes are given only for firm matches. A clone size is listed for some rows: how often the clone was seen (once, few, many), or a class if it is expanded.

abundance: NA; j_gene: TRBJ2-4; d_gene: NA; v_gene: TRBV28; CDR3aa: CAISRGLAKNIQYF; CDR3nt: TGTGCCATTTCCAGGGGCCTAGCCAAAAACATTCAGTACTTC
abundance: NA; j_gene: TRBJ2-3; d_gene: NA; v_gene: TRBV11-2; CDR3aa: CASSRLSDTQYF; CDR3nt: TGTGCCAGCAGCCGACTATCAGATACGCAGTATTTT
abundance: NA; j_gene: TRBJ1-2; d_gene: NA; v_gene: TRBV5-4; CDR3aa: CASSLGSALNYGYTF; CDR3nt: TGTGCCAGCAGCTTGGGGTCAGCGCTTAACTATGGCTACACCTTC
abundance: NA; j_gene: TRBJ2-5; d_gene: NA; v_gene: TRBV5-1; CDR3aa: CASSFSGETQYF; CDR3nt: TGCGCCAGCAGTTTTTCAGGGGAGACCCAGTACTTC
abundance: NA; j_gene: TRBJ2-1; d_gene: NA; v_gene: TRBV15; CDR3aa: CATSSNNEQFF; CDR3nt: TGTGCCACCAGCAGTAACAATGAGCAGTTCTTC
abundance: NA; j_gene: TRBJ2-3; d_gene: TRBD2; v_gene: TRBV4-2; CDR3aa: CASSQDQAGNTDTQYF; CDR3nt: TGTGCCAGCAGCCAAGATCAAGCGGGGAACACAGATACGCAGTATTTT
abundance: NA; j_gene: TRBJ1-4; d_gene: NA; v_gene: TRBV15; CDR3aa: CATSRGGGHTNEKLFF; CDR3nt: TGTGCCACCAGCAGAGGGGGGGGGCACACTAATGAAAAACTGTTTTTT
abundance: once; j_gene: TRBJ2-3; d_gene: TRBD2; v_gene: TRBV18; CDR3aa: CASSPPAVLAGVSDTQYF; CDR3nt: TGTGCCAGCTCACCCCCCGCGGTCCTAGCGGGGGTGTCAGATACGCAGTATTTT
abundance: NA; j_gene: TRBJ1-3; d_gene: NA; v_gene: TRBV12-1; CDR3aa: CASSFRQGDGNTIYF; CDR3nt: TGTGCCAGCAGCTTCCGACAGGGGGATGGAAACACCATATATTTT
abundance: NA; j_gene: TRBJ2-2; d_gene: TRBD1; v_gene: TRBV28; CDR3aa: CASKLWEQGATGELFF; CDR3nt: TGTGCCAGCAAACTCTGGGAACAGGGGGCCACCGGGGAGCTGTTTTTT
abundance: NA; j_gene: TRBJ2-2; d_gene: NA; v_gene: TRBV28; CDR3aa: CASSPTTGLNTGELFF; CDR3nt: TGTGCCAGCAGTCCGACCACAGGGTTGAACACCGGGGAGCTGTTTTTT
abundance: few; j_gene: TRBJ1-2; d_gene: TRBD1; v_gene: TRBV5-1; CDR3aa: CASSLGTAANYGYTF; CDR3nt: TGCGCCAGCAGTTTGGGGACAGCCGCTAACTATGGCTACACCTTC
abundance: NA; j_gene: TRBJ2-7; d_gene: NA; v_gene: TRBV5-6; CDR3aa: CASSKSGSEQYF; CDR3nt: TGTGCCAGCAGCAAAAGCGGGTCCGAGCAGTACTTC
abundance: NA; j_gene: TRBJ2-5; d_gene: TRBD2; v_gene: TRBV7-2; CDR3aa: CASVGSGRRTQYF; CDR3nt: TGTGCCAGCGTAGGTAGCGGGAGAAGGACCCAGTACTTC
abundance: NA; j_gene: TRBJ1-2; d_gene: TRBD1; v_gene: TRBV4-3; CDR3aa: CASSQERNRGHAGYTF; CDR3nt: TGCGCCAGCAGCCAAGAAAGGAACAGGGGGCACGCTGGCTACACCTTC
abundance: NA; j_gene: TRBJ2-5; d_gene: TRBD1; v_gene: TRBV5-8; CDR3aa: CASSLGGGEETQYF; CDR3nt: TGTGCCAGCAGCTTGGGAGGGGGCGAGGAGACCCAGTACTTC
abundance: NA; j_gene: TRBJ2-4; d_gene: TRBD2; v_gene: TRBV19; CDR3aa: CASSPTWGLAGTTQNIQYF; CDR3nt: TGTGCCAGTAGTCCTACGTGGGGACTAGCGGGAACCACCCAAAACATTCAGTACTTC
abundance: NA; j_gene: TRBJ2-5; d_gene: NA; v_gene: TRBV27; CDR3aa: CASSLRGETQYF; CDR3nt: TGTGCCAGCAGTCTCCGCGGAGAGACCCAGTACTTC
abundance: NA; j_gene: TRBJ2-7; d_gene: TRBD1; v_gene: TRBV5-1; CDR3aa: CASSLTGQGAYEQYF; CDR3nt: TGCGCCAGCAGCTTGACTGGACAGGGCGCATACGAGCAGTACTTC
abundance: NA; j_gene: TRBJ2-3; d_gene: NA; v_gene: TRBV6-4; CDR3aa: CASSDSTGSDTQYF; CDR3nt: TGTGCCAGCAGTGACTCAACGGGGTCAGATACGCAGTATTTT
abundance: NA; j_gene: TRBJ1-1; d_gene: TRBD1; v_gene: TRBV9; CDR3aa: CASSPQTGGMNTEAFF; CDR3nt: TGTGCCAGCAGCCCCCAGACAGGGGGGATGAACACTGAAGCTTTCTTT
abundance: NA; j_gene: TRBJ2-1; d_gene: TRBD2; v_gene: TRBV15; CDR3aa: CATRDGKSGSQEQFF; CDR3nt: TGTGCCACCAGAGACGGGAAAAGCGGGAGTCAGGAGCAGTTCTTC
abundance: NA; j_gene: TRBJ2-2; d_gene: NA; v_gene: TRBV30; CDR3aa: CAWSVTRATGELFF; CDR3nt: TGTGCCTGGAGTGTAACCAGGGCCACCGGGGAGCTGTTTTTT
abundance: NA; j_gene: TRBJ2-4; d_gene: TRBD1; v_gene: TRBV11-2; CDR3aa: CASSFPGTGDIQYF; CDR3nt: TGTGCCAGCAGCTTCCCCGGGACAGGGGACATTCAGTACTTC
abundance: NA; j_gene: TRBJ2-5; d_gene: TRBD2; v_gene: TRBV14; CDR3aa: CATSGSYETQYF; CDR3nt: TGTGCCACTAGCGGGAGTTATGAGACCCAGTACTTC
abundance: medium-sized; j_gene: TRBJ1-4; d_gene: NA; v_gene: TRBV28; CDR3aa: CASSFLDGGRSTNEKLFF; CDR3nt: TGTGCCAGCAGTTTTTTGGACGGAGGCCGATCAACTAATGAAAAACTGTTTTTT
abundance: NA; j_gene: TRBJ2-1; d_gene: TRBD2; v_gene: TRBV19; CDR3aa: CASRPLGGGSYNEQFF; CDR3nt: TGTGCCAGTAGGCCCCTGGGGGGGGGTTCCTACAATGAGCAGTTCTTC
abundance: NA; j_gene: TRBJ2-5; d_gene: NA; v_gene: TRBV5-4; CDR3aa: CASSFVAEETQYF; CDR3nt: TGTGCCAGCAGCTTTGTAGCGGAAGAGACCCAGTACTTC
abundance: NA; j_gene: TRBJ1-4; d_gene: NA; v_gene: TRBV11-2; CDR3aa: CASSLRGIVGAGRNEKLFF; CDR3nt: TGTGCCAGCAGCTTACGGGGTATAGTTGGCGCGGGCAGAAATGAAAAACTGTTTTTT
abundance: once; j_gene: TRBJ2-7; d_gene: NA; v_gene: TRBV7-5; CDR3aa: CARSSRPGYEQYF; CDR3nt: TGTGCCAGAAGCTCGCGACCGGGCTACGAGCAGTACTTC
abundance: NA; j_gene: TRBJ2-7; d_gene: NA; v_gene: TRBV5-1; CDR3aa: CASTPSAGRYEQYF; CDR3nt: TGCGCCAGCACCCCTAGCGCGGGACGGTACGAGCAGTACTTC
abundance: NA; j_gene: TRBJ1-6; d_gene: NA; v_gene: TRBV7-3; CDR3aa: CASSYGHSDSPLHF; CDR3nt: TGTGCCAGCAGCTATGGCCACAGTGATTCACCCCTCCACTTT
abundance: NA; j_gene: TRBJ1-3; d_gene: TRBD1; v_gene: TRBV5-6; CDR3aa: CASIEKGGAGNTIYF; CDR3nt: TGTGCCAGCATCGAAAAAGGGGGCGCCGGAAACACCATATATTTT
abundance: few; j_gene: TRBJ1-1; d_gene: TRBD1; v_gene: TRBV7-2; CDR3aa: CASSLVARQGSEAFF; CDR3nt: TGTGCCAGCAGCCTCGTCGCAAGACAGGGTTCTGAAGCTTTCTTT
abundance: NA; j_gene: TRBJ1-5; d_gene: TRBD1; v_gene: TRBV19; CDR3aa: CASIPAPRQGRWQPQHF; CDR3nt: TGTGCCAGTATTCCCGCGCCCCGACAGGGTAGGTGGCAGCCCCAGCATTTT
abundance: NA; j_gene: TRBJ1-1; d_gene: NA; v_gene: TRBV5-8; CDR3aa: CASSRLRGNTEAFF; CDR3nt: TGTGCCAGCAGTAGGCTTAGGGGGAACACTGAAGCTTTCTTT
abundance: NA; j_gene: TRBJ1-3; d_gene: NA; v_gene: TRBV4-2; CDR3aa: CASSEAQGAGNTIYF; CDR3nt: TGTGCCAGCAGCGAAGCACAGGGAGCTGGAAACACCATATATTTT